Shown below are 18 T cell receptor beta chains from a single sample sequenced in a study of T cell responses to AZD1222 COVID-19 vaccine (dated by TCRdb to about 2021). Libraries came from the immunoSEQ multiplex PCR assay. TCRdb took over this immuneACCESS table, retaining in-frame rearrangements with V and J assigned. Such tables are incomplete; in checked studies, under half of the missing clones stem from an unresolved V gene, and the remainder is unexplained. In this sample the table shows just under 150,000 clones, over 75% of which occur a single time. 5% to 6.5% of the sample goes to the ten largest clones. In the paper's terms, the time point label means: about 28 days (+/-7) after the second vaccine dose. Sample treatment or condition, as interpreted from the label and publication: meningococcal conjugate vaccine given as trial control. This material consisted of peripheral blood, taken 28 days after the second dose of the MenACWY control vaccine. The receptor set was obtained from an adult who received the MenACWY meningococcal vaccine as a control.

The CDR3 is CASSYSSSGYNSPLHF. The CDR3 bases are TGTGCCAGCAGTTACTCGAGCTCGGGGTATAATTCACCCCTCCACTTT. The rearrangement joins TRBV6-2 or TRBV6-3 to TRBJ1-6; no firm D call. The V end lost 0 bases, the J end lost 4 bases, and 10 bases lay between the germline ends. The CDR3 runs 16 residues. Germline-derived CDR1 and CDR2 are MNHEY and SVGEGT.

The chain carries TRBV6-4 and TRBJ2-7; no clear D. The CDR3 totals 9 residues. The V gene lost 2 bases and the J gene lost 7 bases, with 0 bases spanning the gap. Per germline, CDR1 MRHNA and CDR2 SNTAGT. CDR3 coding DNA: TGTGCCAGCAGTGACGAGCAGTACTTC. This gives the protein CASSDEQYF.

The chain links TRBV2 to TRBJ1-5; D unresolved. The CDR3 sequence is 13 residues long. Germline lookup yields CDR1 SNHLY and CDR2 FYNNEI. V gave up 6 bases and J gave up 3 bases, with 9 bases separating them. The CDR3 region has the DNA TGTGCCAGCAGCCGGGATATCAATCAGCCCCAGCATTTT. It is translated as CASSRDINQPQHF.

The rearrangement links TRBV19 to TRBJ1-4, with a possible D match to TRBD1 (5 bases). V was trimmed by 6 bases and J by 0 bases, leaving 14 bases between them. This CDR3 is 16 amino acids long. CDR1 LNHDA and CDR2 SQIVND come from the germline V gene (reference sequence). The CDR3 spells CASRTDGFATNEKLFF. CDR3 nucleotides: TGTGCCAGTAGGACAGACGGGTTTGCAACTAATGAAAAACTGTTTTTT. The full variable domain, rest sourced from reference TRBV19 and TRBJ1-4, is DGGITQSPKYLFRKEGQNVTLSCEQNLNHDAMYWYRQDPGQGLRLIYYSQIVNDFQKGDIAEGYSVSREKKESFPLTVTSAQKNPTAFYLCASRTDGFATNEKLFFGSGTQLSVL.

The chain uses TRBV5-1 and TRBJ1-1; the D gene is possibly TRBD1 (5 bases). Germline CDR1 SGHRS, CDR2 YFSETQ. The CDR3 consists of 14 residues. The V end was cut by 2 bases, the J end by 0 bases, with 8 bases between. The CDR3 here is CASSFKDMNTEAFF. CDR3 DNA sequence: TGCGCCAGCAGCTTTAAGGACATGAACACTGAAGCTTTCTTT.

The CDR3 region has the DNA TGTGCCAGCAGCCCGGGACGCTACTACAATGAGCAGTTCTTC. Its translation: CASSPGRYYNEQFF. The chain joins TRBV3-1 (or the pseudogene TRBV3-2) to TRBJ2-1, with D perhaps given as TRBD1 or TRBD2 (5 bases each). The V end was cut by 4 bases, the J end by 3 bases, with 10 bases between. CDR1 and CDR2 (germline): LGHDT, YNNKEL (reference sequence). CDR3 length: 14 residues.

The V gene is TRBV7-9, the J gene TRBJ2-3; the match to TRBD2 covers 7 bases. Germline V CDR1 and CDR2: SEHNR, FQNEAQ (reference sequence). With V trimmed by 2 bases and J by 2 bases, 10 bases remained unmatched. The CDR3 runs 17 residues. The CDR3 spells CASSLSYSGYSTDTQYF. The CDR3 bases are TGTGCCAGCAGCTTATCATATAGCGGGTATTCCACAGATACGCAGTATTTT.

This clone was observed a handful of times. This sample includes further DNA sequences coding for the same CDR3. The chain recombines TRBV12-3 or TRBV12-4 with TRBJ2-2; 8 bases line up with TRBD2. This CDR3 has 13 residues. With 9 bases clipped from V and 9 bases from J, the junction kept 9 bases outside the gene matches. CDR3 sequence reads: CASSGTRGRELFF. The DNA of the CDR3 is TGTGCCAGTTCCGGGACTAGAGGGCGGGAGCTGTTTTTT.

This chain uses TRBV12-3 or TRBV12-4 with TRBJ2-3; no reliable D call. The CDR3 has 13 amino acids. Trimming stripped 3 bases from V and 1 base from J, with 5 bases between. In DNA form, the CDR3 reads TGTGCCAGCAGTTTTAGTGGCACAGATACGCAGTATTTT. As protein: CASSFSGTDTQYF.

The chain has TRBV19 and TRBJ1-1, with 10 bases matching TRBD1. V lost 3 bases to trimming and J lost 0 bases; unmatched junction nucleotides: 10. CDR1 is LNHDA, CDR2 SQIVND, per germline (reference sequence). This CDR3 is 18 amino acids long. CDR3 DNA sequence: TGTGCCAGTAGTATTACCCCGGGACAGGGGCCTATGAACACTGAAGCTTTCTTT. Encoded protein: CASSITPGQGPMNTEAFF.

The chain couples TRBV9 to TRBJ1-1, with D perhaps TRBD1 (6 bases). The CDR3 runs 13 residues. From germline, CDR1 is SGDLS and CDR2 YYNGEE. Trimming stripped 4 bases from V and 1 base from J, with 8 bases between. CDR3 in DNA: TGTGCCAGCAGCCTACAGGGGAACACTGAAGCTTTCTTT. It specifies CASSLQGNTEAFF.

The J gene is TRBJ1-2, the V gene TRBV30; perhaps TRBD1 as D (6 bases). The V end lost 1 base, the J end lost 6 bases, and 9 bases lay between the germline ends. Germline V gene sequence: CDR1 GTSNPN, CDR2 SVGIG (reference sequence). This CDR3 has 12 amino acids. The DNA of the CDR3 is TGTGCCTGGAGTGCGACAGGTGATGGCTACACCTTC. It encodes CAWSATGDGYTF.

The chain links TRBV10-3 to TRBJ1-1, with a possible D match to TRBD1 (5 bases). Deletions cut 2 bases from V and 4 bases from J, with 8 bases between. The CDR3 consists of 13 residues. Germline V gene data show CDR1 as ENHRY and CDR2 as SYGVKD. CDR3 sequence: CAISERQSTEAFF. The CDR3 coding sequence is TGTGCCATCAGTGAGAGACAGAGCACTGAAGCTTTCTTT.

The chain recombines TRBV4-1 with TRBJ2-3; no clear D gene. CDR1 is MGHRA and CDR2 is YSYEKL in the germline V gene. This CDR3 contains 13 residues. V gave up 1 base and J gave up 6 bases, with 8 bases separating them. This CDR3 reads CASSQGYADTQYF. The CDR3 DNA reads as TGCGCCAGCAGCCAAGGGTACGCGGATACGCAGTATTTT.

The chain links TRBV2 to TRBJ1-5, with a weak D call TRBD1 (5 bases). This CDR3 has 14 residues. Germline V gene lookup returns CDR1 SNHLY and CDR2 FYNNEI. With 5 bases removed from V and 3 bases from J, the gap between germline ends came to 11 bases. The CDR3 spells CASSRTISNQPQHF. The CDR3 DNA reads TGTGCCAGCAGTCGGACAATCTCCAATCAGCCCCAGCATTTT.

This clone came up once. The genes are TRBV5-1 and TRBJ1-6; possible D gene TRBD1, 5 bases. Germline V gives CDR1 SGHRS, CDR2 YFSETQ. CDR3 length equals 16 residues. Trimming removed 0 bases from V and 6 bases from J, with 13 bases in between. In DNA, the CDR3 is TGCGCCAGCAGCTTGGACAGGTGGACTCTTAATTCACCCCTCCACTTT. This encodes CASSLDRWTLNSPLHF.

The chain joins TRBV14 to TRBJ1-1; D is ambiguous. Germline assignment: CDR1 SGHDN and CDR2 FVKESK. V was pared by 4 bases and J by 0 bases, with 0 bases between. CDR3 size: 11 residues. CDR3 nucleotide sequence: TGTGCCAGCAGCCTGAACACTGAAGCTTTCTTT. This sequence encodes CASSLNTEAFF.

The gene calls are TRBV20-1 and TRBJ2-1; D uncertain. Germline V gene sequence: CDR1 DFQATT, CDR2 SNEGSKA (reference sequence). The CDR3 runs 10 residues. The ends were cut back, 5 bases at V and 12 bases at J, with 11 bases in the middle. The CDR3 nucleotides are TGCAGTGCTCAGGACGCCGGGCAGTTCTTC. Translating it yields CSAQDAGQFF.